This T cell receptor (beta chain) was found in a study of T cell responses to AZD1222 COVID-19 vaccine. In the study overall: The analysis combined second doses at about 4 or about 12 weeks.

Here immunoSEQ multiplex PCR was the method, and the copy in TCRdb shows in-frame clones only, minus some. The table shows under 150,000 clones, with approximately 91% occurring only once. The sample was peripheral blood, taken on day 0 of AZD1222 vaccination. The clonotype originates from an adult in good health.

The CDR3 reads CASSQTTSAGVYGELFF. The CDR3, as DNA: TGTGCCAGCAGCCAGACTACTTCAGCGGGAGTGTACGGGGAGCTGTTTTTT. The chain combines TRBV9 with TRBJ2-2, with 8 bases fitting TRBD2. V lost 4 bases and J lost 7; bases outside the gene matches: 15. The CDR3 has 17 amino acids. Germline V gene sequence: CDR1 SGDLS, CDR2 YYNGEE.